This T cell receptor beta chain comes out of a study of blood T cell repertoires in COVID-19. The wider study: Researchers got acute and convalescent COVID-19 samples from the United States, Italy and Spain. T cells, B-cell-depleted T cells, or PBMCs supplied cDNA or gDNA.

Between the trimmed V and J ends, which lost 0 bases and 4 bases, there was a span of 14 bases. The CDR3 is 15 amino acids. Germline V lookup: CDR1 SGDLS, CDR2 YYNGEE. Here immunoSEQ multiplex PCR was the method, and the copy in TCRdb shows in-frame clones only, minus some. The sample holds fewer than 350,000 clones, around 85% seen once. The cohort comprised adults aged roughly 18 to 100 years residing in about 25 US areas. For recovered donors of Cohort 3, there were two negative PCRs, clearance, or symptom resolution. The origin of this receptor is a middle-aged woman who had recovered from COVID-19. The chain recombines TRBV9 with TRBJ2-7, with D possibly matching TRBD1 (6 bases). Input material: PBMCs or T cells enriched from blood (not recorded which). The CDR3: CASSVGPGEAYEQYF. DNA for the CDR3: TGTGCCAGCAGCGTAGGGCCAGGGGAAGCTTACGAGCAGTACTTC. Full variable domain (remainder filled in from reference TRBV9 and TRBJ2-7): DSGVTQTPKHLITATGQRVTLRCSPRSGDLSVYWYQQSLDQGLQFLIQYYNGEERAKGNILERFSAQQFPDLHSELNLSSLELGDSALYFCASSVGPGEAYEQYFGPGTRLTVT.